The 21 T cell receptor beta chains given below trace back to one sample, sequenced in a study of molecular identifiers for immune sequencing clone quantification. TCRdb re-called the PCR reads through MiXCR, storing one row per CDR3 protein. The sample has approximately 93,000 distinct CDR3 sequences, more than 20% seen once. Sequencing was done on a sample of naive CD8+ T cells from blood, with Jurkat cell RNA spiked in. Regarding subset: FACS-sorted CD8+CD4-CCR7+CD45RA+ naive T cells. These receptors were obtained from a human donor in good health. Some libraries in this study had Jurkat cell RNA spiked in.

The chain couples TRBV6-2 or TRBV6-3 to TRBJ2-3; 12 bases are shared with TRBD2. Germline assignment: CDR1 MNHEY and CDR2 SVGEGT. This CDR3 region has 16 residues. V trimming: 6 bases; J trimming: 5 bases; junction bases outside the gene matches: 9. CDR3 in DNA: TGTGCCAGCAGCCAACTAGCGGGGGGTCTAGGAGATACGCAGTATTTT. It translates to CASSQLAGGLGDTQYF.

This clonotype was observed at least ten times. The chain couples TRBV5-4 to TRBJ2-7; 7 bases agree with TRBD2. The CDR3 is made up of 14 amino acids. Germline CDR1 is SGHNT and CDR2 is YYREEE (reference sequence). V lost 2 bases to trimming and J lost 7 bases; unmatched junction nucleotides: 9. The CDR3 DNA reads TGTGCCAGCAGCTTTCAGCGGGGAGAGGGGGAGCAGTACTTC. Its translation: CASSFQRGEGEQYF.

This clonotype has at least ten counts. The V and J genes are TRBV10-2 and TRBJ2-2; 9 positions match TRBD2. CDR3 length: 17 amino acids. The germline gives CDR1 WSHSY, CDR2 SAAADI. V lost 4 bases, J lost 5 bases, and 11 bases stayed unmatched. CDR3 nucleotide sequence: TGCGCCAGCAGTGCCGACGGACTAGCGATAGGGACCGGGGAGCTGTTTTTT. It yields the protein CASSADGLAIGTGELFF.

The rearrangement links TRBV30 to TRBJ1-1; perhaps TRBD1 as D (5 bases). This CDR3 contains 14 residues. Trimming shortened V by 3 bases and J by 3 bases, and 14 bases separated the two germline ends. Germline loops: CDR1 GTSNPN, CDR2 SVGIG (reference sequence). The CDR3 nucleotides are TGTGCCTGGAGATGGGACGGAGGGTACACTGAAGCTTTCTTT. Its protein is CAWRWDGGYTEAFF.

Details on this clonotype: The conserved final phenylalanine or tryptophan is absent from the CDR3, which likely points to a read error. The chain uses TRBV14 and TRBJ2-3, with 9 bases aligning to TRBD2. The CDR3 length is 16 residues. With 4 bases clipped from V and 2 bases from J, the junction kept 7 bases outside the gene matches. From germline, CDR1 is SGHDN and CDR2 FVKESK. The CDR3 nucleotides read TGTGCCAGCAGCCCCAGACTAGCGGACTTCACAGATACGCAGTATTAT. Its protein is CASSPRLADFTDTQYY.

Remarks on this clonotype: At one of its ends the junction is not consistent with the germline gene, which may arise from a read error. The chain uses TRBV7-9 and TRBJ1-1; no clear D gene. Germline V gene sequence: CDR1 SEHNR, CDR2 FQNEAQ (reference sequence). This CDR3 comprises 15 residues. The CDR3 coding sequence is TGTGCCAGCAGCTCCCAGGCAGTCATGAACAGTGAAGCTTCCTTT. This encodes CASSSQAVMNSEASF.

As for this clonotype: Given a much more abundant clone one base away, this may be a read error. The chain employs TRBV6-1 and TRBJ2-3, with 11 bases identical to TRBD1. After removal of 11 bases from V and 3 bases from J, the junction contained 7 bases not matched to a gene. The CDR3 contains 14 residues. Germline CDR1 and CDR2: MNHNS and SASEGT. CDR3 coding DNA: TGTGCCGGCTCCGGGACAGGGGGTACAGATACGCAGTATTTT. It encodes CAGSGTGGTDTQYF.

The chain combines TRBV4-1 with TRBJ1-2; the D is unclear. The CDR3 has 18 amino acids. Germline V lookup: CDR1 MGHRA, CDR2 YSYEKL. V lost 0 bases and J 0 bases, leaving 17 bases between the germline ends. The CDR3: CASSQEPAVGYANYGYTF. CDR3 nucleotides: TGCGCCAGCAGCCAAGAACCCGCGGTAGGGTACGCTAACTATGGCTACACCTTC.

Points on this clonotype: One base away lies a much larger clone, so this may be a sequencing read error. The chain couples TRBV9 to TRBJ1-1, with D possibly TRBD1 on 5 matching bases. The germline gives CDR1 SGDLS, CDR2 YYNGEE. There are 13 residues in the CDR3. For the CDR3, the DNA is TGTGCCAGCAGCGTAGTGGCGGACACTGCAGCTTTCTTT. It specifies CASSVVADTAAFF.

The rearrangement links TRBV5-8 to TRBJ2-1; tentative D call: TRBD1 (6 bases). Germline-derived CDR1 and CDR2 are SGHTS and YDEGEE. V shed 0 bases and J shed 5 bases, with 9 bases lying between them. The CDR3 sequence is 14 residues long. This CDR3 is CASSLAGVDNEQFF. The CDR3 DNA reads as TGTGCCAGCAGCTTGGCAGGGGTGGACAATGAGCAGTTCTTC.

This clonotype was seen many times. The V gene is TRBV4-1, the J gene TRBJ1-2; a possible D gene is TRBD1 (6 bases). The CDR3 sequence is 12 residues long. Germline CDR1 and CDR2: MGHRA and YSYEKL. Trimming took 3 bases from V and 4 from J, leaving 6 bases between them. CDR3 sequence (DNA): TGCGCCAGCAGCCAGGACAGCTATGGCTACACCTTC. It encodes CASSQDSYGYTF.

V is TRBV2 and J is TRBJ2-3, with D maybe TRBD1 (5 bases). V gave up 2 bases and J gave up 0 bases, with 9 bases separating them. CDR1 is SNHLY, CDR2 FYNNEI, per germline. The CDR3 loop spans 15 amino acids. In nucleotides, the CDR3 is TGTGCCAGCAGTGAACGCCAGGGCAGCACAGATACGCAGTATTTT. It is translated as CASSERQGSTDTQYF.

V usage is TRBV12-3 or TRBV12-4 and J usage is TRBJ2-7; D gene ambiguous. Trimming took 3 bases from V and 5 from J, leaving 11 bases between them. The CDR3 extends over 13 amino acids. The CDR3 DNA follows: TGTGCCAGCAGTTTTCAAGGGTTCAACGAGCAGTACTTC. Protein sequence: CASSFQGFNEQYF.

The genes are TRBV2 and TRBJ2-2; D gene uncertain. Trimming left V 7 bases short and J 0 bases short, with 6 bases between. In germline, CDR1 is SNHLY, CDR2 FYNNEI. This CDR3 comprises 13 residues. CDR3 bases: TGTGCCAGCACCGGGTCGAACACCGGGGAGCTGTTTTTT. This encodes CASTGSNTGELFF.

This clonotype showed up just once. This may stem from a read error, because a much larger clone lies one nucleotide away. The CDR3 region is CARSYSPGTGGDTQYF. CDR3 DNA sequence: TGTGCCCGCAGTTACTCCCCCGGGACAGGAGGAGATACGCAGTATTTT. The chain joins TRBV6-2 or TRBV6-3 to TRBJ2-3; 8 bases map to TRBD1. CDR3 length: 16 amino acids. Germline CDR1 MNHEY, CDR2 SVGEGT.

This clonotype has ten or more counts. The V and J genes are TRBV29-1 and TRBJ2-3; D may match TRBD1 or TRBD2 (5 bases each). The CDR3 length is 16 residues. The germline gives CDR1 SQVTM, CDR2 ANQGSEA. V lost 6 bases and J 0 bases, leaving 19 bases between the germline ends. The CDR3 DNA follows: TGCAGCGTAAACGGGGACCCCAAAACTAGCACAGATACGCAGTATTTT. It yields the protein CSVNGDPKTSTDTQYF.

V and J are TRBV11-2 and TRBJ2-1; TRBD2 matches 14 bases. The CDR3 runs to 18 residues. The J segment lost 3 bases and the V segment lost 4 bases, leaving 8 bases of the junction unmatched. CDR1 and CDR2 from the germline V gene are SGHAT and FQNNGV. Here the CDR3 reads CASSSGLAGALFYNEQFF. CDR3 coding DNA: TGTGCCAGCAGCTCGGGACTAGCGGGAGCCCTCTTCTACAATGAGCAGTTCTTC.

This clonotype occurred many times. This chain joins TRBV7-4 and TRBJ1-3, with 9 bases lining up with TRBD1. The V gene's germline CDR1 is SGHVT and CDR2 SQSDAQ. Trimming took 5 bases from V and 4 from J; bases not matched to a gene: 12. CDR3 size: 17 residues. In DNA form, the CDR3 reads TGTGCCAGCAGCCCGTGCCGGGACAGGGCGCGAGGAAACACCATATATTTT. Its protein is CASSPCRDRARGNTIYF.

A note on this clonotype: A junction end diverges from the germline sequence, so it may reflect a read error. The CDR3 coding sequence is TGTGCCAACAGTTACTCGGACGGGTCTCAGCCCCAGCATTTT. Protein: CANSYSDGSQPQHF. This chain uses TRBV6-5 with TRBJ1-5; D is undetermined. Looked up from germline, CDR1 is MNHEY and CDR2 is SVGAGI. The CDR3 loop spans 14 amino acids.

As for this clonotype: A much larger clone sits a single nucleotide away, making a read error possible. J is TRBJ2-3 and V is TRBV19; no reliable D call. The germline V gene has CDR1 LNHDA and CDR2 SQIVND (reference sequence). This CDR3 has 13 amino acids. The CDR3 bases are TGTGCCGGTAGTATAATTCCGGCGGATACGCAGTATTTT. Protein: CAGSIIPADTQYF.

The rearrangement uses TRBV7-6 and TRBJ2-1, with D hard to call. CDR1 and CDR2 from the germline V gene are SGHVS and FNYEAQ. Trimming removed 0 bases at V and 5 bases at J, with 5 bases between. There are 13 residues in the CDR3. This CDR3 reads CASSLASNNEQFF. The CDR3 coding sequence is TGTGCCAGCAGCTTAGCTAGCAACAATGAGCAGTTCTTC.